This TCR beta chain was retrieved from a study of T cells expressing NK-cell markers. The cDNA for TCR beta came from 5'RACE template switching with UMIs. Each CDR3 protein gets one entry in TCRdb, which reprocessed the 5' RACE reads and gives no DNA. The repertoire table contains roughly 180,000 distinct CDR3 sequences. This CDR3 has 14 residues. Germline lookup yields CDR1 DFQATT and CDR2 SNEGSKA (reference sequence). This receptor was taken from a woman aged 18-70 years in good health. Sample: blood T cells: a sorted CD56 or NKG2C T cell subset, CD4+ or CD8+ T cells, or bulk PBMC T cells (not recorded which). V is TRBV20-1 and J is TRBJ1-5. The CDR3 protein is CSAPGSSRNQPQHF.